This paragraph reports one T cell receptor beta chain. The entry originates in a study of blood T cell repertoires in COVID-19. Study at large: T cells, B-cell-depleted T cells, or PBMCs provided the cDNA or gDNA that served as material.

Original handling: Nucleated cell number was recorded as an estimate derived from reference gene primer amplification. Assay: immunoSEQ multiplex PCR; the TCRdb copy retains only in-frame clones and omits some. That table furnishes V, J and clone size, whereas the DNA furnished D and trimming. The sample gives under 150,000 clones, more than 80% of which show up once; approximately 5% is in the top ten. While infection was still active, Seattle patients were enrolled and then followed longitudinally. V lost 8 bases, J lost 5 bases, and 7 bases stayed unmatched. Germline-derived CDR1 and CDR2 are MNHEY and SVGAGI. There are 13 residues in the CDR3.

The sequencing input was peripheral blood. The rearrangement uses TRBV6-5 and TRBJ1-2; 8 positions agree with TRBD1. The TCR was taken from a woman aged 55-69 years with COVID-19, enrolled during active disease. This chain's CDR3 is CASLRGQGYGYTF. The CDR3 DNA sequence: TGTGCCAGCCTCAGGGGGCAGGGATATGGCTACACCTTC.